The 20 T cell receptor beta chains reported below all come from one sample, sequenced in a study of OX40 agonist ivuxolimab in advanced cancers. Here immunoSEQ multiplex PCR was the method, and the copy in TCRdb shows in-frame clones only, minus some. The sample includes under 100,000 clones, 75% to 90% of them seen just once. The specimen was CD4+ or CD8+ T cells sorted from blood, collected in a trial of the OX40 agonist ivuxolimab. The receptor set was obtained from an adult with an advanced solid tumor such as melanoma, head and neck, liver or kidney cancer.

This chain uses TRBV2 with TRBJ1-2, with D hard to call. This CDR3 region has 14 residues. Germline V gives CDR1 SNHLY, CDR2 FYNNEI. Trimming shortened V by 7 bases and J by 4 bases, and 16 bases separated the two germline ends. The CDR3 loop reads CASTARVETYGYTF. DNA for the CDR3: TGTGCCAGCACCGCAAGGGTTGAGACCTATGGCTACACCTTC.

The chain's CDR3 is CASSLEPGGANQPQHF. The CDR3 region has the DNA TGCGCCAGCAGCCTAGAACCGGGGGGCGCAAATCAGCCCCAGCATTTT. The chain couples TRBV4-3 to TRBJ1-5; the D gene is possibly TRBD1 (6 bases). The V and J ends lost 4 bases and 4 bases respectively, with 17 bases between them. The germline V gene encodes CDR1 LGHNA and CDR2 YSLEER. The CDR3 length is 16 residues.

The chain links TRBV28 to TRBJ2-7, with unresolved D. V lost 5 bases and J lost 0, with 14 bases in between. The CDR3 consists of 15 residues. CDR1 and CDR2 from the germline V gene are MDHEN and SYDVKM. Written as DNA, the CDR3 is TGTGCCAGCAGTCGACTCACGCTCCTCTCCTACGAGCAGTACTTC. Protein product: CASSRLTLLSYEQYF. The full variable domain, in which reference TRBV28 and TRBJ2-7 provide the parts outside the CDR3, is DVKVTQSSRYLVKRTGEKVFLECVQDMDHENMFWYRQDPGLGLRLIYFSYDVKMKEKGDIPEGYSVSREKKERFSLILESASTNQTSMYLCASSRLTLLSYEQYFGPGTRLTVT.

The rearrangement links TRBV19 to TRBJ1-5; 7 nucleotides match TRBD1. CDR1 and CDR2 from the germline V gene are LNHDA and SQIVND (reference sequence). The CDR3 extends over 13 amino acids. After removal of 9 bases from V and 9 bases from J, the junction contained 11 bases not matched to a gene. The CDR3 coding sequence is TGTGCCAGCCTCGACAGGGCACAGGGGCCCCAGCATTTT. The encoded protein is CASLDRAQGPQHF.

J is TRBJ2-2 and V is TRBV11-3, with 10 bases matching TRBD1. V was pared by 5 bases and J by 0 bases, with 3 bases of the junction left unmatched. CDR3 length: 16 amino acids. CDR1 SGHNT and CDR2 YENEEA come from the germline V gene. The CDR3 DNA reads TGTGCCAGCAGCGGACAGGGGGTAGCGAACACCGGGGAGCTGTTTTTT. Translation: CASSGQGVANTGELFF.

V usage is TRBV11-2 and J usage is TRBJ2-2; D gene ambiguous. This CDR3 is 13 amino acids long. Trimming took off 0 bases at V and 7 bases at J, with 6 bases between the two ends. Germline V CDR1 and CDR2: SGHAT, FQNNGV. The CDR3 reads CASSLEAIGELFF. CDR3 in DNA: TGTGCCAGCAGCTTAGAGGCTATCGGGGAGCTGTTTTTT.

The CDR3 here is CASSHLAGGSGNTIYF. The CDR3 DNA follows: TGTGCCAGCAGCCATCTCGCGGGGGGCTCTGGAAACACCATATATTTT. V gene TRBV4-2 combines with J gene TRBJ1-3; D may be TRBD1 (5 bases). The CDR3 has 16 residues. Per the germline V gene, CDR1 is LGHNA and CDR2 is YNFKEQ. Trimming cost V 3 bases and J 0 bases, with 12 bases left between them.

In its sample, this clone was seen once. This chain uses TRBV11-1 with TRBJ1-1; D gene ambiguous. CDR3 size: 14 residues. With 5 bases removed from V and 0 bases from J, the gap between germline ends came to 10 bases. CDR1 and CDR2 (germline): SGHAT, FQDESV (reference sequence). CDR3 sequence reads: CASSQGHLNTEAFF. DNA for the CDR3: TGTGCCAGCAGCCAAGGGCATCTGAACACTGAAGCTTTCTTT.

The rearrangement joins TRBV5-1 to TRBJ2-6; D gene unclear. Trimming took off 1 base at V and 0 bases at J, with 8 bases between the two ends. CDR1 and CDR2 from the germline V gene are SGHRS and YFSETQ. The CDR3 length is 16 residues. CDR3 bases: TGCGCCAGCAGCTTGCGACTGGACTCTGGGGCCAACGTCCTGACTTTC. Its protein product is CASSLRLDSGANVLTF.

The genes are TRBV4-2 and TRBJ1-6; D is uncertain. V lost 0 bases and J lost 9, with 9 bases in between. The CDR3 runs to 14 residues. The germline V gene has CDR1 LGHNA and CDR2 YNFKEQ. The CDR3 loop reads CASSQDWKVSPLHF. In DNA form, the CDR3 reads TGTGCCAGCAGCCAAGATTGGAAGGTTTCACCCCTCCACTTT.

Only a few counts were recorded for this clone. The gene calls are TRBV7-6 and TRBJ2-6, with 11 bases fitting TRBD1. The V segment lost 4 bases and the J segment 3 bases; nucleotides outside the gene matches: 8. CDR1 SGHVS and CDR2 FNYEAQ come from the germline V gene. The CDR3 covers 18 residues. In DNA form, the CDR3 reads TGTGCCAGCAGCTCGTGGCGGACAGGGGGCTTTGGGGCCAACGTCCTGACTTTC. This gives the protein CASSSWRTGGFGANVLTF.

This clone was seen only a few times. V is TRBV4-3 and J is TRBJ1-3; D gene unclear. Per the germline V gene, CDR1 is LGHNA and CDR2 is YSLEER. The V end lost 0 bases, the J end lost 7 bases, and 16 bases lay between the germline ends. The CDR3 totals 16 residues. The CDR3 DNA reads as TGCGCCAGCAGCCAAGATAAGGGAAAGGGCTGGAACACCATATATTTT. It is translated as CASSQDKGKGWNTIYF.

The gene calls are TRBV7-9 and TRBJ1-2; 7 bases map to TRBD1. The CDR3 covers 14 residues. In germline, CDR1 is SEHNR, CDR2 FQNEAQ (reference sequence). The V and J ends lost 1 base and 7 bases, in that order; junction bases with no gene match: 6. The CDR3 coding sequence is TGTGCCAGCAGCTTAGACAGGGGTTCGCCTGGCTACACCTTC. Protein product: CASSLDRGSPGYTF.

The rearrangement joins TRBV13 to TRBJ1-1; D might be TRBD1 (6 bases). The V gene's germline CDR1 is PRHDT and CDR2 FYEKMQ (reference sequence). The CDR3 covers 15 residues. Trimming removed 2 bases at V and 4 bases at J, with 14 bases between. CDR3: CASSLSRGLGTEAFF. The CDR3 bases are TGTGCCAGCAGCTTAAGTAGGGGGTTGGGCACTGAAGCTTTCTTT.

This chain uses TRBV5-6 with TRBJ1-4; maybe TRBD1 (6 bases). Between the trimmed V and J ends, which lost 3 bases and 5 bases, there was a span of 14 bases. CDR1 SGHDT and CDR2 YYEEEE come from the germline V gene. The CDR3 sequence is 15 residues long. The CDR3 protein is CASSYRQAQNEKLFF. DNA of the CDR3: TGTGCCAGCAGCTATCGACAGGCACAAAATGAAAAACTGTTTTTT.

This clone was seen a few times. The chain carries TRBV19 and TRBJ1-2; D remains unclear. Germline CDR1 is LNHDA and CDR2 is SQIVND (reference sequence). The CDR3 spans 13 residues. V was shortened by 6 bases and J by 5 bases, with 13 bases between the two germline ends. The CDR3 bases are TGTGCCAGTAGCCTCGGCAGGATGTATGGCTACACCTTC. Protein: CASSLGRMYGYTF.

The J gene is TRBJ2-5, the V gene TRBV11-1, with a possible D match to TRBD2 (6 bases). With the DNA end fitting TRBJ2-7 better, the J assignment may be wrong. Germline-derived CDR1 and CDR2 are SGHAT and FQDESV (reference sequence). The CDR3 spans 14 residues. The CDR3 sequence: CASSRGGNRREQYF. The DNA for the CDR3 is TGTGCCAGCAGCCGTGGGGGGAATCGTCGCGAGCAGTACTTC.

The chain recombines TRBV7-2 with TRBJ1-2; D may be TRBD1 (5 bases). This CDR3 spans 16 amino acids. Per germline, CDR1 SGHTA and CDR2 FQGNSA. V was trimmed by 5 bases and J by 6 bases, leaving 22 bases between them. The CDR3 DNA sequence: TGTGCCAGCAGCGGAAGGAGCGGTCAGGGTATCAATGGCTACACCTTC. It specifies CASSGRSGQGINGYTF.

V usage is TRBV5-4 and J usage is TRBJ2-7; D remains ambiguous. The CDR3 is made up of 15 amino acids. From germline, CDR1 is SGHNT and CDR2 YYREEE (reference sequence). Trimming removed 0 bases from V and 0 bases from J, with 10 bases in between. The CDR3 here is CASSLESTASYEQYF. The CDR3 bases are TGTGCCAGCAGCTTGGAGAGTACAGCCTCCTACGAGCAGTACTTC. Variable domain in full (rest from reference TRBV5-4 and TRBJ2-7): ETGVTQSPTHLIKTRGQQVTLRCSSQSGHNTVSWYQQALGQGPQFIFQYYREEENGRGNFPPRFSGLQFPNYSSELNVNALELDDSALYLCASSLESTASYEQYFGPGTRLTVT.

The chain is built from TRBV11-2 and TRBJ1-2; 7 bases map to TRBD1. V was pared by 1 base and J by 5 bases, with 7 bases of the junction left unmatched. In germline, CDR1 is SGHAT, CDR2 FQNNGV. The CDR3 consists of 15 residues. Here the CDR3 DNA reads TGTGCCAGCAGCTTAGGACAGGGAGTGCCATATGGCTACACCTTC. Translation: CASSLGQGVPYGYTF.